One sample yielded the 27 T cell receptor beta chains listed below, sequenced in a study of CXCR3-negative and CXCR3-positive naive CD8 T cells. Broader study findings: CXCR3-expressing naive cells carried TRB CDR3s more hydrophobic than those of CXCR3-negative naive cells.

TRB cDNA was prepared as libraries by UMI-labeled 5' RACE. From its re-call of the 5' RACE reads, TCRdb lists each CDR3 protein once, without DNA. The table counts just under 65,000 distinct CDR3 sequences; 4.8% lies in the top ten. These receptors have no identified antigens. The source material was naive CXCR3+ CD8+ T cells from blood. Subset here: CD45RO-CCR7+CD27+CD95- naive CD8+ T cells expressing CXCR3 (TNR3+). Receptors originate from a human donor in good health. Some clones in this sample may be carry-over from other donors' samples.

This sequence joins TRBV5-1 and TRBJ2-7. The germline gives CDR1 SGHRS, CDR2 YFSETQ. This CDR3 spans 15 amino acids. CDR3 protein: CASSLDLAGAHEQYF.

V gene TRBV6-6 combines with J gene TRBJ2-5; TCRdb picks TRBD1, but there is no DNA to check that call. Germline CDR1 and CDR2: MNHNY and SVGAGI (reference sequence). This CDR3 region has 14 residues. The CDR3 reads CASSPGTGEETQYF.

The chain carries TRBV7-9 and TRBJ2-7; TCRdb designates TRBD1, a call that cannot be tested without DNA. Germline CDR1 and CDR2: SEHNR and FQNEAQ (reference sequence). The CDR3 runs 15 residues. CDR3 protein: CASSLSPRGQGEQYF.

The chain combines TRBV29-1 with TRBJ2-1; there is no DNA to check the TCRdb D call of TRBD2. CDR1 is SQVTM and CDR2 is ANQGSEA in the germline V gene. The CDR3 sequence is 17 residues long. CDR3 protein: CSALPYLGTGLINEQFF.

Frequency places this clonotype as medium-sized. V usage is TRBV5-6 and J usage is TRBJ1-1. In germline, CDR1 is SGHDT, CDR2 YYEEEE. The CDR3 is 12 amino acids. CDR3 in amino acids: CASSFGDLEAFF.

The genes are TRBV4-2 and TRBJ1-1. There are 13 residues in the CDR3. Germline CDR1 LGHNA, CDR2 YNFKEQ. The CDR3 loop reads CASSQVGGTEAFF.

V gene TRBV20-1 combines with J gene TRBJ2-3; the TCRdb D gene call, TRBD1, has no DNA to confirm it. This CDR3 is 14 amino acids long. The germline V gene encodes CDR1 DFQATT and CDR2 SNEGSKA (reference sequence). The CDR3 sequence: CSASPGQAGNTQYF.

CDR3 protein: CASSPVTGYNEQFF. This chain joins TRBV27 and TRBJ2-1; TCRdb lists TRBD1, though no DNA is available to test this call. From germline, CDR1 is MNHEY and CDR2 SMNVEV (reference sequence). This CDR3 has 14 amino acids.

The chain employs TRBV12-2 and TRBJ2-3; as DNA is missing, the TRBD1 call by TCRdb cannot be tested. TRBV12-2 is described as a pseudogene. The CDR3 contains 16 residues. The chain's CDR3 is CASRSKGRGRTDTQYF.

The gene calls are TRBV29-1 and TRBJ2-2. Germline CDR1 and CDR2: SQVTM and ANQGSEA. The CDR3 runs to 12 residues. The chain's CDR3 is CSVKANTGELFF.

The chain links TRBV12-3 or TRBV12-4 to TRBJ2-7; TCRdb calls TRBD1, which cannot be checked without DNA. The length of the CDR3 is 13 residues. The CDR3 loop is CASSLPGAAEQYF.

J is TRBJ2-7 and V is TRBV29-1; TCRdb designates TRBD1, a call that cannot be tested without DNA. The CDR3 covers 13 residues. Germline V CDR1 and CDR2: SQVTM, ANQGSEA. The CDR3 sequence is CSVDREQGYEQYF.

This chain links TRBV6-2 or TRBV6-3 with TRBJ2-1; TCRdb returns TRBD1, unconfirmable since there is no DNA. CDR3 length: 14 residues. CDR1 MNHEY and CDR2 SVGEGT come from the germline V gene. CDR3 amino acids: CASSQGSSYNEQFF.

V gene TRBV7-8 combines with J gene TRBJ2-7; TCRdb proposes TRBD2, but this gene call is untestable without DNA. Germline V lookup: CDR1 SGHVS, CDR2 FQNEAQ. CDR3 size: 16 residues. CDR3 protein: CASSPTGGGRRYEQYF. The full variable domain, with the rest looked up from reference TRBV7-8 and TRBJ2-7, is GAGVSQSPRYKVAKRGQDVALRCDPISGHVSLFWYQQALGQGPEFLTYFQNEAQLDKSGLPSDRFFAERPEGSVSTLKIQRTQQEDSAVYLCASSPTGGGRRYEQYFGPGTRLTVT.

The V gene is TRBV12-3 or TRBV12-4, the J gene TRBJ2-1. The CDR3 totals 12 residues. CDR3 residues: CATQSSYNEQFF.

The rearrangement joins TRBV11-2 to TRBJ1-1; the TCRdb call, TRBD1, lacks DNA for checking. The germline gives CDR1 SGHAT, CDR2 FQNNGV. The CDR3 extends over 15 amino acids. This CDR3 reads CASSPQTGLNTEAFF.

The V call is TRBV29-1, the J call TRBJ2-3; with no DNA, the TCRdb D assignment of TRBD1 cannot be verified. In germline, CDR1 is SQVTM, CDR2 ANQGSEA. This CDR3 spans 13 amino acids. The CDR3 region is CSTDRGITDTQYF.

CDR3 region: CASSLALGTEAFF. The chain combines TRBV12-3 or TRBV12-4 with TRBJ1-1. This CDR3 has 13 amino acids.

The chain uses TRBV7-3 and TRBJ2-3. Germline V CDR1 and CDR2: SGHTA, FQGTGA. This CDR3 is 14 amino acids long. The CDR3 reads CASSLGSGPDTQYF.

The V and J genes are TRBV29-1 and TRBJ2-3; absent DNA, TCRdb's TRBD1 call cannot be checked. The CDR3 totals 16 residues. CDR1 and CDR2 (germline): SQVTM, ANQGSEA. The CDR3 protein is CSVEDPTGGLVDTQYF.

This rearrangement joins TRBV9 to TRBJ1-2; there is no DNA to check the TCRdb D call of TRBD1. The CDR3 has 14 residues. Germline CDR1 SGDLS, CDR2 YYNGEE. The CDR3 region is CASSPMDSNYGYTF.

The chain employs TRBV18 and TRBJ2-1. The germline V gene has CDR1 KGHSH and CDR2 LQKENI. The CDR3 runs 13 residues. The CDR3 region is CASSPLGYNEQFF.

The V and J genes are TRBV29-1 and TRBJ2-3. This CDR3 comprises 11 residues. The germline CDR1 and CDR2 sequences are SQVTM and ANQGSEA. CDR3 residues: CSVAGPDTQYF.

The CDR3 sequence is CAWSTGTSASLDTQYF. This rearrangement joins TRBV30 to TRBJ2-3; TCRdb's D call of TRBD2 is untestable without DNA. The germline gives CDR1 GTSNPN, CDR2 SVGIG (reference sequence). The CDR3 has 16 residues. The full variable domain, with the rest looked up from reference TRBV30 and TRBJ2-3, is SQTIHQWPATLVQPVGSPLSLECTVEGTSNPNLYWYRQAAGRGLQLLFYSVGIGQISSEVPQNLSASRPQDRQFILSSKKLLLSDSGFYLCAWSTGTSASLDTQYFGPGTRLTVL.

This sequence joins TRBV29-1 and TRBJ2-7; with no DNA, the TCRdb D assignment of TRBD2 cannot be verified. Germline assignment: CDR1 SQVTM and CDR2 ANQGSEA. The CDR3 runs to 15 residues. CDR3 region: CSVELRATQEYEQYF.

This sequence joins TRBV4-1 and TRBJ2-6; as DNA is missing, the TRBD1 call by TCRdb cannot be tested. Germline V gene data show CDR1 as MGHRA and CDR2 as YSYEKL. The CDR3 is 15 amino acids. The CDR3 spells CASSTGGSGANVLTF.

This rearrangement joins TRBV20-1 to TRBJ2-3. This CDR3 is 14 amino acids long. Germline assignment: CDR1 DFQATT and CDR2 SNEGSKA (reference sequence). The CDR3 region is CSASDGVNTDTQYF.